The sequence of this T cell receptor beta chain was determined in a study of cytomegalovirus exposure and HLA in healthy donors. Findings and caveats of the study: In a later analysis, specific HLA alleles were associated with about 18,000 TCR beta sequences at a 0.05 false discovery rate.

V dropped 6 bases and J dropped 0; count of bases not matched to a gene: 5. Germline V gene sequence: CDR1 SNHLY, CDR2 FYNNEI. The CDR3 consists of 15 residues. PCR used 60 Vbeta primers and 13 Jbeta primers. Original methodology: In a later analysis, around 87 million unique TCR beta chains included roughly 11 million shared by two or more donors. Clones were sequenced by immunoSEQ multiplex PCR, and TCRdb holds only the in-frame ones, with some missing. V and J calls and clone size are as listed in that table; D and trimming were resolved from the DNA. The repertoire holds 110,000 to 150,000 clones, 70% to 80% seen once, with roughly 8.8% in the top ten. With regard to this clone: Its specificity is unknown.

Participants comprised healthy donors of bone marrow. Sequenced sample: PBMCs. The clonotype comes from a woman aged 45-59 years in good health and CMV-seropositive. The chain is built from TRBV2 and TRBJ1-5; TRBD1 matches at 7 bases. The CDR3 DNA follows: TGTGCCAGCAGAAGGGACAGTTATAGCAATCAGCCCCAGCATTTT. Translation: CASRRDSYSNQPQHF.